The 18 T cell receptor beta chains below come from one sample, sequenced in a study of blood T cell repertoires in COVID-19. Produced via immunoSEQ multiplex PCR; TCRdb's table is partial and in-frame only. The sample includes about 100,000 clones, approximately 89% of them seen just once. The specimen sequenced was peripheral blood. All receptors come from a man aged 55-75 years with acute or convalescent COVID-19.

The chain carries TRBV11-3 and TRBJ2-2; 11 bases are a match to TRBD2. Looked up from germline, CDR1 is SGHNT and CDR2 is YENEEA. This CDR3 is 15 amino acids long. The ends lost 2 bases at V and 4 bases at J; junction bases unmatched: 0. DNA of the CDR3: TGTGCCAGCAGCTTAACTAGCGGGAGCACCGGGGAGCTGTTTTTT. Translating gives CASSLTSGSTGELFF. Supplemented by reference TRBV11-3 and TRBJ2-2, the full variable domain reads EAGVVQSPRYKIIEKKQPVAFWCNPISGHNTLYWYLQNLGQGPELLIRYENEEAVDDSQLPKDRFSAERLKGVDSTLKIQPAELGDSAVYLCASSLTSGSTGELFFGEGSRLTVL.

This clone was observed a single time. V usage is TRBV5-1 and J usage is TRBJ2-5; a possible D gene is TRBD2 (6 bases). The CDR3 covers 14 residues. Germline CDR1 reads SGHRS; CDR2 reads YFSETQ. V was pared by 2 bases and J by 1 base, with 9 bases between. The CDR3 spells CASSFTSSQETQYF. CDR3 in DNA: TGCGCCAGCAGCTTCACTAGCAGCCAAGAGACCCAGTACTTC.

This clone is a singleton in its sample. In nucleotides, the CDR3 is TGCGCCACCGGGGGTTCTGGGGCCAACGTCCTGACTTTC. Translated, it gives CATGGSGANVLTF. This chain joins TRBV5-1 and TRBJ2-6, with a weak D call TRBD2 (6 bases). Trimming left V 9 bases short and J 1 base short, with 8 bases between. The CDR3 covers 13 residues. The germline V gene encodes CDR1 SGHRS and CDR2 YFSETQ.

V gene TRBV29-1 combines with J gene TRBJ2-3, with D hard to call. The V gene's germline CDR1 is SQVTM and CDR2 ANQGSEA. V lost 7 bases to trimming and J lost 6 bases, with 8 bases between them. The CDR3 contains 10 residues. The CDR3 region has the DNA TGCAGCGCGGTCTCGGATACGCAGTATTTT. Translation: CSAVSDTQYF.

This sequence joins TRBV11-3 and TRBJ2-5; 7 nucleotides match TRBD1. Germline assignment: CDR1 SGHNT and CDR2 YENEEA. The CDR3 runs 13 residues. Trimming took 5 bases from V and 3 from J; bases not matched to a gene: 3. Here the CDR3 reads CASSQGGEETQYF. The CDR3 nucleotides are TGTGCCAGCAGCCAAGGGGGCGAAGAGACCCAGTACTTC.

This clone was counted a few times. J is TRBJ2-1 and V is TRBV10-3, with D possibly TRBD1 on 5 matching bases. The CDR3 has 16 amino acids. V was shortened by 4 bases and J by 1 base, with 14 bases between the two germline ends. Germline CDR1 reads ENHRY; CDR2 reads SYGVKD. For the CDR3, the DNA is TGTGCCATCAGTGCCGTCTGGGGCCAGTCCTACAATGAGCAGTTCTTC. It codes for CAISAVWGQSYNEQFF.

The chain has TRBV3-1 (or the pseudogene TRBV3-2) and TRBJ2-5; 7 bases map to TRBD2. J lost 1 base, V lost 0 bases, and 11 bases had no gene match. CDR3 length: 18 residues. CDR1 LGHDT and CDR2 YNNKEL come from the germline V gene (reference sequence). Here the CDR3 reads CASSQEQTSAVGQETQYF. The CDR3 DNA sequence: TGTGCCAGCAGCCAAGAACAAACTAGCGCGGTTGGCCAAGAGACCCAGTACTTC.

V usage is TRBV5-1 and J usage is TRBJ2-1; 9 positions agree with TRBD1. V lost 2 bases to trimming and J lost 5 bases; unmatched junction nucleotides: 5. Germline values: CDR1 SGHRS, CDR2 YFSETQ. The CDR3 sequence is 15 residues long. The CDR3 spells CASSLGDRDDNEQFF. The CDR3 bases are TGCGCCAGCAGCTTAGGGGACAGGGATGACAATGAGCAGTTCTTC. The whole variable domain, filled in from reference TRBV5-1 and TRBJ2-1, reads KAGVTQTPRYLIKTRGQQVTLSCSPISGHRSVSWYQQTPGQGLQFLFEYFSETQRNKGNFPGRFSGRQFSNSRSEMNVSTLELGDSALYLCASSLGDRDDNEQFFGPGTRLTVL.

This chain uses TRBV18 with TRBJ1-1; 7 nucleotides agree with TRBD1. Germline assignment: CDR1 KGHSH and CDR2 LQKENI. J gave up 2 bases and V 3 bases, and 9 bases lay outside the gene matches. There are 16 residues in the CDR3. The CDR3 loop is CASSPLDRYSNTEAFF. The CDR3 DNA sequence: TGTGCCAGCTCACCGCTGGACAGGTACTCAAACACTGAAGCTTTCTTT.

The chain joins TRBV27 to TRBJ1-3; D perhaps matches TRBD1 (6 bases). Germline V gene sequence: CDR1 MNHEY, CDR2 SMNVEV (reference sequence). This CDR3 has 14 amino acids. Between the trimmed V and J ends, which lost 8 bases and 2 bases, there was a span of 13 bases. Here the CDR3 DNA reads TGTGCCAGCGGCACAGGGTTAGCTGGAAACACCATATATTTT. This sequence encodes CASGTGLAGNTIYF.

The V and J genes are TRBV11-2 and TRBJ2-2; D is possibly TRBD1 (6 bases). Per germline, CDR1 SGHAT and CDR2 FQNNGV. Deletions cut 4 bases from V and 2 bases from J, with 11 bases between. CDR3 length equals 15 residues. CDR3 sequence (DNA): TGTGCCAGCAGCTCCGGGACACTTAACACCGGGGAGCTGTTTTTT. It is translated as CASSSGTLNTGELFF. Using reference TRBV11-2 and TRBJ2-2 for the parts outside the CDR3, the full variable domain is EAGVAQSPRYKIIEKRQSVAFWCNPISGHATLYWYQQILGQGPKLLIQFQNNGVVDDSQLPKDRFSAERLKGVDSTLKIQPAKLEDSAVYLCASSSGTLNTGELFFGEGSRLTVL.

This clone has only a few counts. The chain recombines TRBV10-3 with TRBJ2-3, with D possibly matching TRBD1 (6 bases). Trimming left V 6 bases short and J 0 bases short, with 13 bases between. The CDR3 length is 15 residues. Germline V gene data show CDR1 as ENHRY and CDR2 as SYGVKD. CDR3: CAIRGLGASTDTQYF. The DNA of the CDR3 is TGTGCCATCAGGGGTTTGGGGGCGAGCACAGATACGCAGTATTTT.

This rearrangement joins TRBV14 to TRBJ1-2, with 8 bases aligning to TRBD1. V lost 6 bases, J lost 8 bases, and 8 bases stayed unmatched. CDR1 is SGHDN and CDR2 is FVKESK in the germline V gene. The CDR3 is 13 residues long. CDR3 DNA sequence: TGTGCCAGCAGTTGGACAGGGTCGGAAGGCTACACCTTC. Its translation is CASSWTGSEGYTF.

This clone has more than one count but fewer than ten. The chain couples TRBV28 to TRBJ2-1, with 8 bases matching TRBD1. The germline gives CDR1 MDHEN, CDR2 SYDVKM. V lost 8 bases, J lost 4 bases, and 10 bases stayed unmatched. The length of the CDR3 is 15 residues. DNA of the CDR3: TGTGCCAGCTGGACGGACAGGGACGTTTACAATGAGCAGTTCTTC. Amino acids: CASWTDRDVYNEQFF.

The chain combines TRBV5-1 with TRBJ2-3; D is undetermined. This CDR3 is 15 amino acids long. Trimming took off 0 bases at V and 0 bases at J, with 8 bases between the two ends. The V gene's germline CDR1 is SGHRS and CDR2 YFSETQ. The CDR3 loop is CASSLALTSTDTQYF. CDR3 in DNA: TGCGCCAGCAGCTTGGCGTTAACTAGCACAGATACGCAGTATTTT.

The chain joins TRBV27 to TRBJ1-1; D unresolved. The CDR3 is 13 amino acids. CDR1 is MNHEY and CDR2 is SMNVEV in the germline V gene (reference sequence). V was clipped by 6 bases and J by 4 bases, with 12 bases between them. CDR3 protein: CASRASPGTEAFF. In DNA, the CDR3 is TGTGCCAGCAGGGCTTCCCCGGGCACTGAAGCTTTCTTT.

The chain links TRBV5-1 to TRBJ2-7; TRBD1 matches at 12 bases. Losses at the gene ends were 5 bases for V and 6 bases for J; bases not matched to a gene: 6. The CDR3 runs 14 residues. Germline CDR1 SGHRS, CDR2 YFSETQ. The CDR3 is CASRTGTGGPEQYV. The CDR3 nucleotides are TGCGCCAGCAGGACCGGGACAGGGGGCCCCGAGCAGTACGTC.

The chain has TRBV24-1 and TRBJ2-2; D is perhaps TRBD1 (6 bases). Germline assignment: CDR1 KGHDR and CDR2 SFDVKD. CDR3 size: 14 residues. Trimming took 7 bases from V and 3 from J, leaving 11 bases between them. The CDR3 bases are TGTGCCACCAGAAGGACAGCGGACACCGGGGAGCTGTTTTTT. Protein product: CATRRTADTGELFF.